The entry that follows covers one TCR beta chain sequence. Its cognate antigen is unknown. The junction does not match germline at one end; this may be a read error. This record belongs to a study of post-analysis software for immune sequencing data. Study-wide results and caveats: The study found significantly lower normalized Chao1 diversity in multiple sclerosis patients than in controls. Relative to controls, patients had roughly five TRBV segments at higher frequency, with TRBV5-6, TRBV5-1 and TRBV20-1 among these. Samples made in the same batch grouped tightly together by F measure.

This CDR3 is 14 amino acids long. From germline, CDR1 is SQVTM and CDR2 ANQGSEA. The authors incorporated unique molecular identifiers into the TCR beta cDNA libraries. When 1 to 10 million T cells were used, they gave approximately 530,000 cDNA molecules. MiXCR, applied by TCRdb to the PCR reads, yields one record per CDR3 protein. Among 700,000 to 900,000 distinct CDR3 sequences, around 45% were seen once, and the ten largest hold 4.9%. The chain links TRBV29-1 to TRBJ2-6; a weak D match, TRBD2 (6 bases). The TCR sequence derives from a girl between 5 and 17 years old with multiple sclerosis. The specimen sequenced was blood. CDR3 residues: CGVETGDRANVLTF. CDR3 DNA sequence: TGCGGCGTTGAAACGGGAGATAGGGCCAACGTCCTGACTTTC.